The next 32 T cell receptor beta chains were all read from a single sample in a study of T cell responses to AZD1222 COVID-19 vaccine. The data were produced by immunoSEQ multiplex PCR, yet TCRdb's version contains in-frame clones alone and is incomplete. The sample contains about 140,000 clones, around 90% of which appear only once. The sequenced sample was peripheral blood, obtained on day 0 of AZD1222 vaccination. The receptors come from an adult in good health.

The J gene is TRBJ1-2, the V gene TRBV7-9; a weak D match, TRBD1 (5 bases). The length of the CDR3 is 13 residues. Deletions cut 5 bases from V and 6 bases from J, with 13 bases between. Per germline, CDR1 SEHNR and CDR2 FQNEAQ (reference sequence). CDR3 DNA: TGTGCCAGCAGCCTGGGGACCACGAATGGCTACACCTTC. Protein sequence: CASSLGTTNGYTF.

The CDR3 DNA is TGTGCCAGCGGAGGACTAGCGGGACCAGATACGCAGTATTTT. It specifies CASGGLAGPDTQYF. The gene calls are TRBV27 and TRBJ2-3; 12 bases fit TRBD2. Germline CDR1 reads MNHEY; CDR2 reads SMNVEV (reference sequence). V shed 8 bases and J 4 bases; nucleotides not matched to a gene: 4. This CDR3 region has 14 residues.

The rearrangement uses TRBV18 and TRBJ1-3, with a tentative D call TRBD1 (5 bases). The V end was cut by 6 bases, the J end by 0 bases, with 15 bases between. This CDR3 region has 16 residues. Germline V gene data show CDR1 as KGHSH and CDR2 as LQKENI. CDR3 DNA: TGTGCCAGCTCTCATCAGAGGGACCGCTCTGGAAACACCATATATTTT. Amino acid sequence: CASSHQRDRSGNTIYF.

The chain links TRBV7-2 to TRBJ2-1; D gene uncertain. V was trimmed by 3 bases and J by 6 bases, leaving 9 bases between them. The germline V gene has CDR1 SGHTA and CDR2 FQGNSA. The CDR3 consists of 13 residues. The CDR3 is CASSFILGNEQFF. CDR3 nucleotide sequence: TGTGCCAGCAGCTTTATACTGGGCAATGAGCAGTTCTTC.

This clone was seen once. Here the CDR3 reads CASSYRGNTIYF. CDR3 coding DNA: TGTGCCAGCAGTTACAGGGGAAACACCATATATTTT. V usage is TRBV6-6 and J usage is TRBJ1-3; D gene ambiguous. The CDR3 extends over 12 amino acids. Trimming pared 2 bases from V and 4 bases from J, leaving 3 bases between. Germline V lookup: CDR1 MNHNY, CDR2 SVGAGI (reference sequence).

The rearrangement joins TRBV9 to TRBJ2-2, with D maybe TRBD2 (6 bases). The CDR3 contains 17 residues. Trimming cost V 2 bases and J 0 bases, with 14 bases left between them. Germline CDR1 reads SGDLS; CDR2 reads YYNGEE. For the CDR3, the DNA is TGTGCCAGCAGCGTTGGTAGCGGACCCGCGAACACCGGGGAGCTGTTTTTT. Amino acid sequence: CASSVGSGPANTGELFF.

The chain employs TRBV18 and TRBJ2-1, with 9 bases fitting TRBD2. Germline lookup yields CDR1 KGHSH and CDR2 LQKENI. This CDR3 has 16 amino acids. The V segment lost 0 bases and the J segment 10 bases; nucleotides outside the gene matches: 10. The CDR3 sequence: CASSPPNLAGRGEQFF. CDR3 coding DNA: TGTGCCAGCTCACCACCGAATCTAGCGGGACGGGGGGAGCAGTTCTTC.

This chain connects TRBV11-3 to TRBJ2-1; the D is unclear. V was clipped by 1 base and J by 3 bases, with 7 bases between them. There are 14 residues in the CDR3. Germline-derived CDR1 and CDR2 are SGHNT and YENEEA. CDR3 nucleotide sequence: TGTGCCAGCAGCTTAGGAGGCGGCTACAATGAGCAGTTCTTC. Its translation: CASSLGGGYNEQFF.

The gene calls are TRBV12-5 and TRBJ2-1; 8 bases agree with TRBD2. This CDR3 contains 12 residues. Germline V gives CDR1 LGHNT, CDR2 FRNRAP. J gave up 15 bases and V 8 bases, and 12 bases lay outside the gene matches. The CDR3 sequence is CASHRFGGGGFF. The CDR3 bases are TGTGCTAGTCACCGGTTCGGGGGGGGTGGGTTCTTC.

This chain joins TRBV7-2 and TRBJ1-1; TRBD1 might be the D (6 bases). The V gene's germline CDR1 is SGHTA and CDR2 FQGNSA. This CDR3 has 14 residues. With 2 bases removed from V and 4 bases from J, the gap between germline ends came to 11 bases. The CDR3 DNA is TGTGCCAGCAGCTTACAGGGGAAGGGCACTGAAGCTTTCTTT. It encodes CASSLQGKGTEAFF.

The V call is TRBV27, the J call TRBJ1-5; weak D call: TRBD1 (5 bases). The germline V and J ends were trimmed by 0 bases and 2 bases, with 8 bases remaining between them. This CDR3 spans 15 amino acids. The germline CDR1 and CDR2 sequences are MNHEY and SMNVEV (reference sequence). The CDR3: CASSLSGRGNQPQHF. DNA for the CDR3: TGTGCCAGCAGTTTATCGGGCAGGGGCAATCAGCCCCAGCATTTT.

The chain joins TRBV4-2 to TRBJ2-1; a weak D match, TRBD1 (5 bases). The CDR3 has 15 residues. The germline V gene encodes CDR1 LGHNA and CDR2 YNFKEQ. With 1 base removed from V and 0 bases from J, the gap between germline ends came to 7 bases. The CDR3: CASSQGQSSYNEQFF. Written as DNA, the CDR3 is TGTGCCAGCAGCCAAGGACAGAGCTCCTACAATGAGCAGTTCTTC.

The chain employs TRBV5-6 and TRBJ2-3; possibly TRBD2 for D (5 bases). Germline lookup yields CDR1 SGHDT and CDR2 YYEEEE. The V end was cut by 3 bases, the J end by 4 bases, with 18 bases between. The CDR3 consists of 16 residues. As DNA, the CDR3 is TGTGCCAGCAGCTACCGTGGGGAGTTCGTTGCAGATACGCAGTATTTT. Its translation is CASSYRGEFVADTQYF.

The chain couples TRBV6-6 to TRBJ2-3, with D uncertain. In germline, CDR1 is MNHNY, CDR2 SVGAGI (reference sequence). V was clipped by 0 bases and J by 1 base, with 5 bases between them. The CDR3 consists of 14 residues. The CDR3 loop reads CASSYSGGTDTQYF. The CDR3 DNA reads as TGTGCCAGCAGTTACTCTGGGGGCACAGATACGCAGTATTTT.

In DNA form, the CDR3 reads TGTGCCAGCAGCCTCCGGAACGAGCAGTACTTC. Protein: CASSLRNEQYF. The rearrangement links TRBV3-1 (or the pseudogene TRBV3-2) to TRBJ2-7; D remains unclear. The CDR3 spans 11 residues. With 4 bases removed from V and 5 bases from J, the gap between germline ends came to 6 bases. Germline V gene sequence: CDR1 LGHDT, CDR2 YNNKEL (reference sequence).

The rearrangement links TRBV9 to TRBJ1-1; D is possibly TRBD1 (6 bases). The germline V gene encodes CDR1 SGDLS and CDR2 YYNGEE. V was clipped by 1 base and J by 1 base, with 20 bases between them. CDR3 length equals 18 residues. The CDR3 here is CASSVFASTGKENTEAFF. The CDR3 DNA reads TGTGCCAGCAGCGTATTTGCGTCCACAGGGAAGGAGAACACTGAAGCTTTCTTT.

Written as DNA, the CDR3 is TGTGCCAGCAGCTTGTATGGGGCCCAAGAGACCCAGTACTTC. This encodes CASSLYGAQETQYF. The rearrangement links TRBV5-5 to TRBJ2-5; D is perhaps TRBD1 (5 bases). The CDR3 consists of 14 residues. The germline V gene has CDR1 SGHKS and CDR2 YYEKEE (reference sequence). The ends were cut back, 1 base at V and 1 base at J, with 8 bases in the middle.

The chain uses TRBV4-3 and TRBJ1-1; 8 bases align to TRBD1. V lost 0 bases and J lost 10; bases outside the gene matches: 16. CDR3 length: 17 amino acids. Looked up from germline, CDR1 is LGHNA and CDR2 is YSLEER. Here the CDR3 DNA reads TGCGCCAGCAGCCAAGATGTGGGACAGGAGCTTCCAAGTGGAGCTTTCTTT. Residues: CASSQDVGQELPSGAFF.

This clone was detected a few times. The chain couples TRBV6-5 to TRBJ2-1; 7 bases agree with TRBD2. The germline V gene has CDR1 MNHEY and CDR2 SVGAGI. V lost 10 bases, J lost 3 bases, and 9 bases stayed unmatched. The CDR3 is made up of 14 amino acids. The CDR3 protein is CATTTGTNYNEQFF. CDR3 nucleotides: TGTGCCACCACCACCGGGACTAACTACAATGAGCAGTTCTTC.

This chain connects TRBV7-2 to TRBJ2-6, with a weak D call TRBD1 (6 bases). Germline lookup yields CDR1 SGHTA and CDR2 FQGNSA. Trimming pared 5 bases from V and 0 bases from J, leaving 11 bases between. The CDR3 is 16 amino acids. The CDR3 is CASSLRGSSGANVLTF. CDR3 bases: TGTGCCAGCAGCCTAAGGGGGAGCTCTGGGGCCAACGTCCTGACTTTC.

The chain employs TRBV6-1 and TRBJ2-7; the D gene is possibly TRBD1 (6 bases). Germline V gene lookup returns CDR1 MNHNS and CDR2 SASEGT. The V end was cut by 0 bases, the J end by 0 bases, with 12 bases between. CDR3 length equals 16 residues. The CDR3 DNA sequence: TGTGCCAGCAGTGAAGCATGGGACACCTACTCCTACGAGCAGTACTTC. This sequence encodes CASSEAWDTYSYEQYF.

The chain uses TRBV6-2 or TRBV6-3 and TRBJ2-1, with 7 bases that match TRBD2. Germline CDR1 is MNHEY and CDR2 is SVGEGT. V shed 2 bases and J 4 bases; nucleotides not matched to a gene: 11. The CDR3 spans 17 residues. The CDR3 region is CASSYQYLGRAYNEQFF. The CDR3, as DNA: TGTGCCAGCAGTTACCAGTATCTTGGGAGGGCTTACAATGAGCAGTTCTTC.

This rearrangement joins TRBV6-2 or TRBV6-3 to TRBJ2-1, with D unresolved. Germline loops: CDR1 MNHEY, CDR2 SVGEGT. CDR3 size: 12 residues. V was cut by 5 bases and J by 6 bases, with 8 bases left in between. The CDR3 here is CASSHLGNEQFF. In nucleotides, the CDR3 is TGTGCCAGCAGTCATCTAGGCAATGAGCAGTTCTTC.

This chain joins TRBV7-2 and TRBJ1-2, with 8 bases matching TRBD1. The CDR3 contains 15 residues. Trimming removed 1 base from V and 3 bases from J; junction bases left unmatched: 4. The germline CDR1 and CDR2 sequences are SGHTA and FQGNSA. The DNA for the CDR3 is TGTGCCAGCAGCTTAGGGGACAGGAAAGACTATGGCTACACCTTC. Translation: CASSLGDRKDYGYTF.

The genes are TRBV6-6 and TRBJ2-1; D ambiguous. The CDR3 covers 11 residues. From germline, CDR1 is MNHNY and CDR2 SVGAGI (reference sequence). Trimming took off 6 bases at V and 8 bases at J, with 8 bases between the two ends. CDR3 coding DNA: TGTGCCAGCAGACGACACGATGAGCAGTTCTTC. Amino acid sequence: CASRRHDEQFF.

This clone was seen only a few times. The chain joins TRBV7-9 to TRBJ2-7, with D maybe TRBD1 (6 bases). Deletions cut 5 bases from V and 0 bases from J, with 14 bases between. CDR1 and CDR2 from the germline V gene are SEHNR and FQNEAQ (reference sequence). This CDR3 is built from 15 residues. The DNA for the CDR3 is TGTGCCAGCAGCCCAAGACAGGACCTCTCCTACGAGCAGTACTTC. Protein: CASSPRQDLSYEQYF. The entire variable domain, with the rest obtained from reference TRBV7-9 and TRBJ2-7, is as follows: DTGVSQNPRHKITKRGQNVTFRCDPISEHNRLYWYRQTLGQGPEFLTYFQNEAQLEKSRLLSDRFSAERPKGSFSTLEIQRTEQGDSAMYLCASSPRQDLSYEQYFGPGTRLTVT.

The J gene is TRBJ2-4, the V gene TRBV19, with D tentatively TRBD1 (6 bases). The CDR3 is 12 residues long. Trimming removed 7 bases from V and 12 bases from J, with 16 bases in between. Germline V lookup: CDR1 LNHDA, CDR2 SQIVND (reference sequence). CDR3 DNA: TGTGCCAGTATGGGGGCGTCCGGGGCTCAGTACTTC. It specifies CASMGASGAQYF.

The chain joins TRBV11-2 to TRBJ2-2; no clear D. The CDR3 spans 15 residues. The germline gives CDR1 SGHAT, CDR2 FQNNGV. Trimming left V 0 bases short and J 5 bases short, with 10 bases between. DNA for the CDR3: TGTGCCAGCAGCTTAGACACAGTCAGTACCGGGGAGCTGTTTTTT. This translates into CASSLDTVSTGELFF. Together with reference TRBV11-2 and TRBJ2-2, the CDR3 gives the full variable domain: EAGVAQSPRYKIIEKRQSVAFWCNPISGHATLYWYQQILGQGPKLLIQFQNNGVVDDSQLPKDRFSAERLKGVDSTLKIQPAKLEDSAVYLCASSLDTVSTGELFFGEGSRLTVL.

The chain has TRBV21-1 and TRBJ2-1; the table assigns TRBD2, which was not confirmed against the DNA. TRBV21-1 corresponds to a pseudogene. The CDR3 runs to 20 residues. CDR3: CASSKVVKREGPGLANEQFF. The CDR3 coding sequence is TGTGCCAGCAGCAAAGTAGTTAAGCGGGAGGGGCCTGGGTTGGCCAATGAGCAGTTCTTC.

This rearrangement joins TRBV7-2 to TRBJ1-5, with a tentative D call TRBD1 (6 bases). Germline loops: CDR1 SGHTA, CDR2 FQGNSA. CDR3 length equals 15 residues. The ends were cut back, 5 bases at V and 0 bases at J, with 11 bases in the middle. CDR3 loop: CASSQKGGSNQPQHF. CDR3 sequence (DNA): TGTGCCAGCAGCCAGAAAGGGGGTAGCAATCAGCCCCAGCATTTT.

The chain has TRBV9 and TRBJ2-3; 10 bases align to TRBD2. Germline trimming cut 0 bases from V and 3 bases from J; bases unmatched to any gene: 7. This CDR3 region has 17 residues. Germline values: CDR1 SGDLS, CDR2 YYNGEE. In DNA form, the CDR3 reads TGTGCCAGCAGCGTAGACAGCGGGGGGGCCCGGACAGATACGCAGTATTTT. Amino acid sequence: CASSVDSGGARTDTQYF.

J is TRBJ1-6 and V is TRBV6-2 or TRBV6-3; D is unresolved. This CDR3 has 12 amino acids. The germline gives CDR1 MNHEY, CDR2 SVGEGT. V was cut by 2 bases and J by 15 bases, with 11 bases left in between. CDR3 bases: TGTGCCAGCAGTTACGGGGTCCGGGACCTCCACTTT. It translates to CASSYGVRDLHF.